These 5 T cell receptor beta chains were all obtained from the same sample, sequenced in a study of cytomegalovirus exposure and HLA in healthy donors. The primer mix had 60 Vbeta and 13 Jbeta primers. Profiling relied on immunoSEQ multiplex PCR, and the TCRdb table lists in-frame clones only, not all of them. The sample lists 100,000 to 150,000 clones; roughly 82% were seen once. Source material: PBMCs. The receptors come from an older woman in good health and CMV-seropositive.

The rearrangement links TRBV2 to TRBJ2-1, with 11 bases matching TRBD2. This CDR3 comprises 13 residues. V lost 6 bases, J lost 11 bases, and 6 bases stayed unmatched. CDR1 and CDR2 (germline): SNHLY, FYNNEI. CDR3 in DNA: TGTGCCAGCAGGGGCACTAGCGGGGGAAAGCAGTTCTTC. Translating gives CASRGTSGGKQFF.

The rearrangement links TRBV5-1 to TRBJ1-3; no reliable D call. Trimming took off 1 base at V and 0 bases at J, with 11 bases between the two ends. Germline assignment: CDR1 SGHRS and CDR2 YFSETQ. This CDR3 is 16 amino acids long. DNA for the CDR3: TGCGCCAGCAGCTTGAGTGGAGTCGACTCTGGAAACACCATATATTTT. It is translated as CASSLSGVDSGNTIYF. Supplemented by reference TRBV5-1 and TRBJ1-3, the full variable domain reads KAGVTQTPRYLIKTRGQQVTLSCSPISGHRSVSWYQQTPGQGLQFLFEYFSETQRNKGNFPGRFSGRQFSNSRSEMNVSTLELGDSALYLCASSLSGVDSGNTIYFGEGSWLTVV.

CDR3 sequence reads: CASRSDRFSGNTIYF. The CDR3 nucleotides are TGTGCCAGCAGATCGGACAGGTTCTCTGGAAACACCATATATTTT. The rearrangement links TRBV6-5 to TRBJ1-3; TRBD1 matches at 7 bases. From germline, CDR1 is MNHEY and CDR2 SVGAGI. The CDR3 totals 15 residues. The ends lost 6 bases at V and 0 bases at J; junction bases unmatched: 5.

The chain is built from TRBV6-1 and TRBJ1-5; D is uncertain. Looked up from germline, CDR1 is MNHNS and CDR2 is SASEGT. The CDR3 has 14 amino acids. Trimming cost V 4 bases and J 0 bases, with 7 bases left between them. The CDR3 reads CASSAEVSNQPQHF. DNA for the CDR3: TGTGCCAGCAGTGCCGAGGTTAGCAATCAGCCCCAGCATTTT.

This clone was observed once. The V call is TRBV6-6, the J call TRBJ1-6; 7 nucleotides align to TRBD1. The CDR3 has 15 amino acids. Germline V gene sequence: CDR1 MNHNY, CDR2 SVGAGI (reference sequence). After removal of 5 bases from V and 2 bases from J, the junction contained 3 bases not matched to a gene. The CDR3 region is CASSKGATYNSPLHF. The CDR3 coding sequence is TGTGCCAGCAGTAAGGGGGCCACCTATAATTCACCCCTCCACTTT.